This is a list of T cell receptor beta chains from one sample in a study of vaccination and CD4 T cells after COVID-19. These receptors' targets are unknown. TCRdb re-called the PCR reads with MiXCR, one entry per CDR3 protein. The sample carries around 3,900 distinct CDR3 sequences, around 71% recorded once. Material for sequencing was CD4+ T cells from blood, cultured in vitro. The source of these receptors is a human donor in good health. Both conserved end residues are part of each CDR3. The D gene is left open where the match is weak. Expanded clones are given a class, and other clones once, few, many or no size at all.

>-|TRBJ1-6|TRBV19|TRBD1
CASSIPRQGFDSPLHF
TGTGCCAGTAGTATCCCCCGACAGGGCTTTGATTCACCCCTCCACTTT
>-|TRBJ1-5|TRBV9|TRBD1
CASSAGTGRDQPQHF
TGTGCCAGCAGCGCGGGGACAGGGCGGGATCAGCCCCAGCATTTT
>-|TRBJ1-5|TRBV20-1|-
CSARDPGADYQPQHF
TGCAGTGCTAGAGACCCGGGGGCTGACTATCAGCCCCAGCATTTT
>-|TRBJ1-1|TRBV7-2|-
CASSALRGNTEAFF
TGTGCCAGCAGCGCCCTCAGGGGGAACACTGAAGCTTTCTTT
>-|TRBJ2-3|TRBV29-1|TRBD2
CSVVGGGVSTDTQYF
TGCAGCGTTGTCGGGGGGGGAGTAAGCACAGATACGCAGTATTTT
>-|TRBJ1-6|TRBV7-9|-
CASSLVGSPPLHF
TGTGCCAGCAGCTTGGTTGGCTCCCCCCCCCTCCACTTT
>once|TRBJ2-1|TRBV19|-
CASSIKGRNEQFF
TGTGCCAGTAGTATTAAGGGGCGTAATGAGCAGTTCTTC
>-|TRBJ2-2|TRBV27|-
CASSLLGTANTGELFF
TGTGCCAGCAGTTTATTGGGGACGGCGAACACCGGGGAGCTGTTTTTT
>-|TRBJ1-2|TRBV19|-
CASSGGDRTYGYTF
TGTGCCAGTAGTGGCGGGGACCGGACTTATGGCTACACCTTC
>once|TRBJ2-7|TRBV7-2|TRBD2
CASRAGGTLSYEQYF
TGTGCCAGCAGGGCGGGGGGTACCCTCTCCTACGAGCAGTACTTC
>few|TRBJ1-5|TRBV6-5|-
CASSYNVDQPQHF
TGTGCCAGCAGTTACAACGTAGATCAGCCCCAGCATTTT
>once|TRBJ2-1|TRBV27|-
CANSLRGEQFF
TGTGCCAACAGTTTACGGGGCGAGCAGTTCTTC
>-|TRBJ2-1|TRBV27|-
CASSETSWAYSGEQFF
TGTGCCAGCAGTGAGACTAGTTGGGCGTATTCGGGTGAGCAGTTCTTC
>-|TRBJ2-1|TRBV6-4|TRBD2
CASSDSASGRARSAEQFF
TGTGCCAGCAGTGACTCGGCTAGCGGGAGGGCCAGGTCGGCTGAGCAGTTCTTC
>-|TRBJ2-2|TRBV7-2|TRBD2
CASSLYRSGGNTGELFF
TGTGCCAGCAGCTTATACCGTAGCGGGGGAAACACCGGGGAGCTGTTTTTT
>few|TRBJ1-5|TRBV6-1|TRBD1
CASFGTGGALNQPQHF
TGTGCCAGCTTCGGGACAGGGGGCGCCCTCAATCAGCCCCAGCATTTT
>few|TRBJ2-5|TRBV6-5|TRBD2
CASSYRTSGLETQYF
TGTGCCAGCAGTTACCGGACTAGCGGGTTGGAGACCCAGTACTTC
>once|TRBJ1-5|TRBV30|-
CAWSGGVSNQPQHF
TGTGCCTGGAGTGGGGGGGTAAGCAATCAGCCCCAGCATTTT
>-|TRBJ1-6|TRBV27|TRBD1
CASSWVTGGTNSPLHF
TGTGCCAGCAGTTGGGTGACAGGGGGTACAAATTCACCCCTCCACTTT
>once|TRBJ1-1|TRBV4-1|TRBD1
CASSHGQGVDTEAFF
TGCGCCAGCAGCCACGGACAGGGTGTAGATACTGAAGCTTTCTTT
>-|TRBJ1-1|TRBV20-1|-
CSATGLRGLNTEAFF
TGCAGTGCTACCGGACTGAGGGGTCTGAACACTGAAGCTTTCTTT
>-|TRBJ2-3|TRBV27|-
CASGRDTQYF
TGTGCCAGTGGGAGAGATACGCAGTATTTT
>-|TRBJ2-1|TRBV24-1|-
CATSFGTSYNEQFF
TGTGCCACCTCCTTCGGGACATCATACAATGAGCAGTTCTTC
>-|TRBJ2-5|TRBV24-1|-
CATSEDSRETQYF
TGTGCCACCAGTGAGGACAGTCGAGAGACCCAGTACTTC
>once|TRBJ1-2|TRBV27|-
CASSFWSNYGYTF
TGTGCCAGCAGTTTTTGGAGTAACTATGGCTACACCTTC
>-|TRBJ2-5|TRBV4-1|TRBD2
CASSQQGLAWTQYF
TGCGCCAGCAGCCAACAGGGACTAGCCTGGACCCAGTACTTC
>-|TRBJ1-5|TRBV20-1|TRBD1
CSARGAGTGGDIWGNQPQHF
TGCAGTGCTAGAGGGGCCGGGACAGGGGGTGATATATGGGGCAATCAGCCCCAGCATTTT
>-|TRBJ1-1|TRBV28|-
CASKYTGKAFF
TGTGCCAGCAAGTATACGGGCAAAGCTTTCTTT
>-|TRBJ2-1|TRBV6-1|TRBD2
CASSEALGTSPRGQFF
TGTGCCAGCAGTGAAGCGCTGGGGACTAGCCCCCGGGGGCAGTTCTTC
>-|TRBJ1-2|TRBV6-2/TRBV6-3|TRBD1
CATTNEGAPGYTF
TGTGCCACCACAAACGAGGGGGCGCCCGGCTACACCTTC
>once|TRBJ2-7|TRBV6-5|TRBD2
CASSLLAGGTYEQYF
TGTGCCAGCAGTTTACTAGCGGGAGGGACGTACGAGCAGTACTTC
>-|TRBJ1-2|TRBV20-1|-
CSASDGNYGYTF
TGCAGTGCCTCGGACGGGAACTATGGCTACACCTTC
>-|TRBJ2-4|TRBV18|TRBD2
CASSPRTSGENIQYF
TGTGCCAGCTCACCACGGACTAGCGGAGAAAACATTCAGTACTTC